The next 28 T cell receptor beta chains were all read from a single sample in a study of cytomegalovirus exposure and HLA in healthy donors. A multiplex PCR was run with 60 Vbeta primers and 13 Jbeta primers. The protocol was immunoSEQ multiplex PCR, while the TCRdb copy is restricted to in-frame clones and leaves out a portion. Of about 130,000 clones detected, 70% to 90% appear once; the ten largest clones hold approximately 5.6%. Material for sequencing was PBMCs. These receptors all come from a woman aged 40 to 50 in good health and CMV-seropositive.

This clone was observed once. The CDR3 coding sequence is TGTGCCAGCGACCCGACAGGGCGCTACGAGCAGTACTTC. This translates into CASDPTGRYEQYF. This chain uses TRBV27 with TRBJ2-7; 7 positions match TRBD1. Germline V lookup: CDR1 MNHEY, CDR2 SMNVEV (reference sequence). The CDR3 spans 13 residues. V shed 8 bases, J shed 3 bases, and the junction held 7 bases outside the gene matches.

V usage is TRBV5-4 and J usage is TRBJ2-2, with 9 bases fitting TRBD1. The CDR3 spans 15 residues. J lost 6 bases, V lost 1 base, and 4 bases had no gene match. Germline CDR1 and CDR2: SGHNT and YYREEE (reference sequence). The CDR3: CASSLPDRGPGELFF. The CDR3 DNA reads TGTGCCAGCAGCTTGCCGGACAGGGGCCCCGGGGAGCTGTTTTTT.

The V call is TRBV5-1, the J call TRBJ1-4; the match to TRBD1 covers 9 bases. V dropped 4 bases and J dropped 8; count of bases not matched to a gene: 12. There are 16 residues in the CDR3. Germline CDR1 SGHRS, CDR2 YFSETQ. The CDR3 nucleotides read TGCGCCAGCAGCCCGGGGCGGGACAGGGTACGAGAAAAACTGTTTTTT. Its protein is CASSPGRDRVREKLFF.

This sequence joins TRBV5-1 and TRBJ2-2; 12 nucleotides align to TRBD1. J was trimmed by 7 bases and V by 3 bases; bases with no gene match: 19. The CDR3 has 20 residues. Germline CDR1 reads SGHRS; CDR2 reads YFSETQ. The CDR3 protein is CASSSRLNHPGQGAIGELFF. Written as DNA, the CDR3 is TGCGCCAGCAGCTCGCGGTTAAACCATCCGGGACAGGGGGCAATCGGGGAGCTGTTTTTT.

The chain recombines TRBV4-2 with TRBJ2-5; D might be TRBD2 (5 bases). The length of the CDR3 is 17 residues. The ends were cut back, 0 bases at V and 0 bases at J, with 14 bases in the middle. Per the germline V gene, CDR1 is LGHNA and CDR2 is YNFKEQ. The CDR3 spells CASSQDGLTTYQETQYF. In DNA, the CDR3 is TGTGCCAGCAGCCAAGATGGGCTGACTACGTACCAAGAGACCCAGTACTTC.

The chain is built from TRBV11-2 and TRBJ1-2, with unresolved D. V gave up 5 bases and J gave up 1 base, with 17 bases separating them. Germline values: CDR1 SGHAT, CDR2 FQNNGV. The CDR3 is 16 amino acids. The chain's CDR3 is CASSPGVRTDNYGYTF. CDR3 in DNA: TGTGCCAGCAGCCCCGGGGTACGCACTGATAACTATGGCTACACCTTC.

The chain carries TRBV5-1 and TRBJ2-1; 11 positions agree with TRBD2. Germline CDR1 is SGHRS and CDR2 is YFSETQ. V dropped 3 bases and J dropped 2; count of bases not matched to a gene: 7. The CDR3 covers 17 residues. DNA for the CDR3: TGCGCCAGCAGCTCAGGGACTAGCGGTGTGGCCTACAATGAGCAGTTCTTC. Its protein is CASSSGTSGVAYNEQFF.

The V and J genes are TRBV7-9 and TRBJ1-1; no reliable D call. Germline values: CDR1 SEHNR, CDR2 FQNEAQ (reference sequence). Trimming took off 3 bases at V and 4 bases at J, with 9 bases between the two ends. CDR3 size: 13 residues. The CDR3 sequence: CASSLRAVTEAFF. The CDR3 nucleotides read TGTGCCAGCAGCTTGAGGGCGGTCACTGAAGCTTTCTTT.

This chain joins TRBV4-3 and TRBJ2-7, with 8 bases aligning to TRBD1. Unmatched junction bases numbered 13, after V lost 3 bases and J lost 6 bases. Germline V gene sequence: CDR1 LGHNA, CDR2 YSLEER. The CDR3 is made up of 16 amino acids. The CDR3 nucleotides read TGCGCCAGCAGCCAGACAGGGGATTCGCTAGCTGTCGAGCAGTACTTC. Amino acid sequence: CASSQTGDSLAVEQYF.

This chain uses TRBV19 with TRBJ2-1, with D possibly matching TRBD2 (7 bases). The CDR3 has 15 amino acids. Deletions cut 3 bases from V and 1 base from J, with 10 bases between. Germline assignment: CDR1 LNHDA and CDR2 SQIVND (reference sequence). The CDR3 DNA is TGTGCCAGTAGTATGGGGGGGGCTTCCTACAATGAGCAGTTCTTC. It is translated as CASSMGGASYNEQFF.

This chain joins TRBV7-9 and TRBJ2-7, with 11 bases fitting TRBD1. CDR3 length: 14 residues. Trimming at V came to 3 bases and at J to 7 bases, leaving 5 bases not matched to a gene. Per germline, CDR1 SEHNR and CDR2 FQNEAQ (reference sequence). In nucleotides, the CDR3 is TGTGCCAGCAGCTTTGGACAGGGGGCAGGGGAGCAGTACTTC. Protein sequence: CASSFGQGAGEQYF. Using reference TRBV7-9 and TRBJ2-7 for the parts outside the CDR3, the full variable domain is DTGVSQNPRHKITKRGQNVTFRCDPISEHNRLYWYRQTLGQGPEFLTYFQNEAQLEKSRLLSDRFSAERPKGSFSTLEIQRTEQGDSAMYLCASSFGQGAGEQYFGPGTRLTVT.

The table lists this clone with a few counts. The chain recombines TRBV7-9 with TRBJ1-2, with D hard to call. The CDR3 consists of 14 residues. Germline-derived CDR1 and CDR2 are SEHNR and FQNEAQ (reference sequence). V was trimmed by 4 bases and J by 6 bases, leaving 15 bases between them. CDR3: CASSSPRGADGYTF. As DNA, the CDR3 is TGTGCCAGCAGCTCCCCCCGTGGCGCGGATGGCTACACCTTC.

V usage is TRBV6-5 and J usage is TRBJ1-1, with D tentatively TRBD1 (5 bases). Per germline, CDR1 MNHEY and CDR2 SVGAGI. V was shortened by 2 bases and J by 1 base, with 8 bases between the two germline ends. The CDR3 length is 14 residues. The CDR3 nucleotides read TGTGCCAGCAGTTACGACGGGGGGAACACTGAAGCTTTCTTT. It specifies CASSYDGGNTEAFF.

The chain has TRBV4-1 and TRBJ1-1, with a weak D call TRBD1 (6 bases). The CDR3 sequence is 16 residues long. From germline, CDR1 is MGHRA and CDR2 YSYEKL. V was trimmed by 0 bases and J by 1 base, leaving 12 bases between them. The CDR3 spells CASSQEMYRENTEAFF. The DNA of the CDR3 is TGCGCCAGCAGCCAAGAGATGTACAGGGAGAACACTGAAGCTTTCTTT.

This clone occurred a few times. J is TRBJ2-1 and V is TRBV7-8; 10 bases fit TRBD1. The CDR3 has 15 residues. Trimming cost V 4 bases and J 10 bases; bases outside gene matches: 10. Germline CDR1 reads SGHVS; CDR2 reads FQNEAQ. The CDR3 coding sequence is TGTGCCAGCAGCTCCGCCGGGACAGGGGTTGGAGAGCAGTTCTTC. Protein: CASSSAGTGVGEQFF.

The V gene is TRBV29-1, the J gene TRBJ2-7; weak D call: TRBD2 (5 bases). From germline, CDR1 is SQVTM and CDR2 ANQGSEA. V was trimmed by 0 bases and J by 4 bases, leaving 13 bases between them. CDR3 length equals 14 residues. CDR3 sequence: CSVEDQNGGYEQYF. In nucleotides, the CDR3 is TGCAGCGTTGAAGATCAAAACGGAGGATACGAGCAGTACTTC.

The V gene is TRBV29-1, the J gene TRBJ2-3, with D perhaps matching TRBD1 (7 bases). The CDR3 is 15 residues long. V dropped 3 bases and J dropped 0 bases, with 13 bases sitting between them. Germline CDR1 and CDR2: SQVTM and ANQGSEA. CDR3 coding DNA: TGCAGCGTTGACAGGGGGGCCGCTAGCACAGATACGCAGTATTTT. Its protein product is CSVDRGAASTDTQYF.

The V gene is TRBV19, the J gene TRBJ2-1; 9 bases line up with TRBD2. The germline CDR1 and CDR2 sequences are LNHDA and SQIVND (reference sequence). Trimming at V came to 7 bases and at J to 6 bases, leaving 13 bases not matched to a gene. The CDR3 is made up of 16 amino acids. CDR3 residues: CASNDYSGSPSNEQFF. CDR3 nucleotide sequence: TGTGCCAGTAATGACTATAGCGGGAGTCCTTCCAATGAGCAGTTCTTC. Supplemented by reference TRBV19 and TRBJ2-1, the full variable domain reads DGGITQSPKYLFRKEGQNVTLSCEQNLNHDAMYWYRQDPGQGLRLIYYSQIVNDFQKGDIAEGYSVSREKKESFPLTVTSAQKNPTAFYLCASNDYSGSPSNEQFFGPGTRLTVL.

The CDR3, as DNA: TGTGCCAGCAGTGGGCTTGGTGGTAGCAATCAGCCCCAGCATTTT. Encoded protein: CASSGLGGSNQPQHF. V usage is TRBV28 and J usage is TRBJ1-5, with D hard to call. V was shortened by 5 bases and J by 0 bases, with 11 bases between the two germline ends. The CDR3 extends over 15 amino acids. Germline V gene sequence: CDR1 MDHEN, CDR2 SYDVKM.

V usage is TRBV2 and J usage is TRBJ2-7, with 9 bases matching TRBD2. Germline CDR1 is SNHLY and CDR2 is FYNNEI. The junction had 5 bases not matched to a gene; V was cut back by 5 bases and J by 0 bases. The CDR3 is 15 amino acids. In nucleotides, the CDR3 is TGTGCCAGCAGTCTCGGGACTAGCAACTCCTACGAGCAGTACTTC. Encoded protein: CASSLGTSNSYEQYF.

The rearrangement uses TRBV5-1 and TRBJ2-3; 12 bases agree with TRBD2. CDR3 size: 16 residues. Trimming at V came to 4 bases and at J to 0 bases, leaving 3 bases not matched to a gene. The germline V gene encodes CDR1 SGHRS and CDR2 YFSETQ. For the CDR3, the DNA is TGCGCCAGCAGCGTCGGGACTAGCGGGAGCACAGATACGCAGTATTTT. Protein product: CASSVGTSGSTDTQYF. The variable domain in full, completed from reference TRBV5-1 and TRBJ2-3, reads KAGVTQTPRYLIKTRGQQVTLSCSPISGHRSVSWYQQTPGQGLQFLFEYFSETQRNKGNFPGRFSGRQFSNSRSEMNVSTLELGDSALYLCASSVGTSGSTDTQYFGPGTRLTVL.

The V gene is TRBV6-5, the J gene TRBJ1-3; TRBD1 matches 7 bases. Per the germline V gene, CDR1 is MNHEY and CDR2 is SVGAGI. The J segment lost 2 bases and the V segment lost 6 bases, leaving 7 bases of the junction unmatched. This CDR3 is 15 amino acids long. DNA of the CDR3: TGTGCCAGCAGCCGAGGGGGCGAGACTGGAAACACCATATATTTT. It translates to CASSRGGETGNTIYF.

The V gene is TRBV7-9, the J gene TRBJ1-4; weak D call: TRBD1 (6 bases). The CDR3 spans 15 residues. Germline V lookup: CDR1 SEHNR, CDR2 FQNEAQ (reference sequence). Trimming took 1 base from V and 4 from J, leaving 10 bases between them. In nucleotides, the CDR3 is TGTGCCAGCAGCTTAGACAGGGACGTTAATGAAAAACTGTTTTTT. The encoded protein is CASSLDRDVNEKLFF.

V is TRBV7-9 and J is TRBJ1-5, with D possibly being TRBD1 (5 bases). The V gene's germline CDR1 is SEHNR and CDR2 FQNEAQ (reference sequence). The CDR3 length is 15 residues. The V and J ends lost 3 bases and 1 base respectively, with 10 bases between them. CDR3 amino acids: CASSFGGESNQPQHF. DNA for the CDR3: TGTGCCAGCAGCTTCGGGGGGGAGAGCAATCAGCCCCAGCATTTT.

The rearrangement joins TRBV9 to TRBJ2-2, with 8 positions matching TRBD1. V lost 4 bases to trimming and J lost 4 bases; unmatched junction nucleotides: 6. The CDR3 extends over 15 amino acids. Germline V gives CDR1 SGDLS, CDR2 YYNGEE. The CDR3 region has the DNA TGTGCCAGCAGCATTCAGGGGGCGGTCACCGGGGAGCTGTTTTTT. Protein: CASSIQGAVTGELFF.

The chain recombines TRBV18 with TRBJ2-5; D not certain. Germline CDR1 KGHSH, CDR2 LQKENI. The CDR3 sequence is 14 residues long. Trimming cost V 0 bases and J 3 bases, with 8 bases left between them. CDR3 sequence: CASSPPRQEETQYF. The CDR3 coding sequence is TGTGCCAGCTCACCACCCCGTCAGGAAGAGACCCAGTACTTC.

The chain carries TRBV4-1 and TRBJ2-7; 8 bases match TRBD1. V was clipped by 8 bases and J by 8 bases; unmatched bases: 5. Germline-derived CDR1 and CDR2 are MGHRA and YSYEKL. CDR3 length equals 11 residues. CDR3 sequence (DNA): TGCGCCAGCCCCCAGGGGGCAAAGCAGTACTTC. Its translation is CASPQGAKQYF.

J is TRBJ2-5 and V is TRBV27; 11 bases match TRBD2. The CDR3 is 16 amino acids. From germline, CDR1 is MNHEY and CDR2 SMNVEV (reference sequence). V shed 5 bases and J 2 bases; nucleotides not matched to a gene: 7. The CDR3 sequence: CASSPGVAGGQETQYF. The CDR3 nucleotides read TGTGCCAGCAGTCCCGGAGTAGCGGGAGGGCAAGAGACCCAGTACTTC.